The 13 T cell receptor beta chains reported below all come from one sample, sequenced in a study of Graves' ophthalmopathy and Graves' hyperthyroidism. RNA transcripts served as template for amplifying TCR beta CDR3 sequences. A first-round RT-PCR used HTBI primers, followed by a second-round multiplex PCR. TCRdb recomputed calls from the multiplex PCR reads with MiXCR, one row per CDR3 protein. The table lists 1 million to 1.3 million distinct CDR3 sequences, less than 45% of them singletons. Sequencing was performed on peripheral blood or thyroid tissue (not recorded which). These receptors all come from an adult man with Graves' hyperthyroidism.

This clonotype was seen many times. The CDR3, as DNA: TGTGCCACCAGCAGAGGGGAGGGGGGTGCCGAGCAGTACTTC. This codes for CATSRGEGGAEQYF. The chain links TRBV15 to TRBJ2-7; the D gene is possibly TRBD2 (7 bases). This CDR3 contains 14 residues. Germline loops: CDR1 LNHNV, CDR2 YYDKDF (reference sequence). Trimming cost V 1 base and J 6 bases, with 13 bases left between them.

The chain has TRBV19 and TRBJ1-1, with D possibly being TRBD1 (6 bases). Germline CDR1 and CDR2: LNHDA and SQIVND (reference sequence). CDR3 size: 15 residues. V was trimmed by 9 bases and J by 1 base, leaving 18 bases between them. Here the CDR3 DNA reads TGTGCCAGCAAAAAAGGACAGACAGCGAACACTGAAGCTTTCTTT. It translates to CASKKGQTANTEAFF.

This chain uses TRBV29-1 with TRBJ1-2; D is undetermined. The V gene lost 6 bases and the J gene lost 2 bases, with 13 bases spanning the gap. The CDR3 loop spans 13 amino acids. Germline CDR1 SQVTM, CDR2 ANQGSEA. DNA of the CDR3: TGCAGCGTGAGGGAGGATGGGAACTATGGCTACACCTTC. Its translation is CSVREDGNYGYTF. The entire variable domain, with the rest obtained from reference TRBV29-1 and TRBJ1-2, is as follows: SAVISQKPSRDICQRGTSLTIQCQVDSQVTMMFWYRQQPGQSLTLIATANQGSEATYESGFVIDKFPISRPNLTFSTLTVSNMSPEDSSIYLCSVREDGNYGYTFGSGTRLTVV.

This clonotype came up many times. The chain recombines TRBV29-1 with TRBJ2-7; 7 bases map to TRBD2. The J segment lost 0 bases and the V segment lost 3 bases, leaving 5 bases of the junction unmatched. The CDR3 covers 14 residues. CDR1 SQVTM and CDR2 ANQGSEA come from the germline V gene. In DNA form, the CDR3 reads TGCAGCGTTGAGAGCCCTAGCGGCTCCTACGAGCAGTACTTC. Translating gives CSVESPSGSYEQYF.

This clonotype has only a few counts. This chain uses TRBV6-1 with TRBJ1-5; no clear D. CDR1 and CDR2 from the germline V gene are MNHNS and SASEGT. V was cut by 2 bases and J by 1 base, with 6 bases left in between. CDR3 length: 14 amino acids. CDR3 DNA sequence: TGTGCCAGCAGTGAAATTATCAGCAATCAGCCCCAGCATTTT. Residues: CASSEIISNQPQHF.

The genes are TRBV6-6 and TRBJ1-1; D is unresolved. Germline CDR1 MNHNY, CDR2 SVGAGI (reference sequence). CDR3 length: 12 amino acids. The germline V and J ends were trimmed by 7 bases and 5 bases, with 11 bases remaining between them. CDR3 region: CASNRRGTEAFF. The CDR3 region has the DNA TGTGCCAGCAATCGGAGAGGGACTGAAGCTTTCTTT.

This clonotype was found many times. The chain joins TRBV7-2 to TRBJ1-3, with D hard to call. Between the trimmed V and J ends, which lost 1 base and 2 bases, there was a span of 12 bases. CDR1 is SGHTA and CDR2 is FQGNSA in the germline V gene. The CDR3 consists of 16 residues. Here the CDR3 reads CASSLEISHAGNTIYF. The CDR3 DNA sequence: TGTGCCAGCAGCTTAGAGATCTCGCATGCTGGAAACACCATATATTTT.

To note about this clonotype: Just one base apart from a much larger clone, this may be a read error. The chain couples TRBV10-2 to TRBJ2-7; a possible D gene is TRBD2 (5 bases). Germline V CDR1 and CDR2: WSHSY, SAAADI. The CDR3 sequence is 15 residues long. The CDR3 DNA follows: TGTGCCAGCAGGTCTATCCCCCGGGACTCCTACGAGCAGTACTTC. Translating it yields CASRSIPRDSYEQYF.

The rearrangement links TRBV29-1 to TRBJ2-5; TRBD2 matches at 9 bases. Per germline, CDR1 SQVTM and CDR2 ANQGSEA. The V and J ends lost 2 bases and 2 bases, in that order; junction bases with no gene match: 3. The CDR3 contains 14 residues. This CDR3 is CSVERLAGQETQYF. CDR3 DNA sequence: TGCAGCGTTGAACGTCTAGCGGGGCAAGAGACCCAGTACTTC.

This clonotype showed up just a few times. CDR3 loop: CASSYETYTEAFF. The CDR3 DNA reads TGTGCCAGCAGTTACGAAACGTACACTGAAGCTTTCTTT. The chain recombines TRBV6-6 with TRBJ1-1; D is ambiguous. Trimming took 2 bases from V and 3 from J, leaving 7 bases between them. Per germline, CDR1 MNHNY and CDR2 SVGAGI (reference sequence). This CDR3 spans 13 amino acids.

The rearrangement joins TRBV29-1 to TRBJ1-2, with 7 nucleotides matching TRBD1. The ends lost 8 bases at V and 7 bases at J; junction bases unmatched: 16. This CDR3 comprises 14 residues. Germline V lookup: CDR1 SQVTM, CDR2 ANQGSEA. The CDR3 DNA reads as TGCAGCTTGGGACAGTCAGGGGCGCGTGGTGGCTACACCTTC. It is translated as CSLGQSGARGGYTF.

In DNA, the CDR3 is TGTGCCAGCAGTGCTAGCGGGCAGGGGGGCTACGGCGGCTACACCTTC. Its protein product is CASSASGQGGYGGYTF. This chain links TRBV2 with TRBJ1-2; 7 bases match TRBD1. J gave up 8 bases and V 4 bases, and 16 bases lay outside the gene matches. The CDR3 consists of 16 residues. Germline V gene lookup returns CDR1 SNHLY and CDR2 FYNNEI.

The chain joins TRBV7-9 to TRBJ2-2, with D possibly matching TRBD2 (6 bases). CDR1 and CDR2 from the germline V gene are SEHNR and FQNEAQ (reference sequence). V was clipped by 7 bases and J by 3 bases, with 18 bases between them. The CDR3 runs to 16 residues. This CDR3 reads CASNLERVTYTGELFF. In nucleotides, the CDR3 is TGTGCCAGCAACCTAGAGCGGGTAACGTACACCGGGGAGCTGTTTTTT.